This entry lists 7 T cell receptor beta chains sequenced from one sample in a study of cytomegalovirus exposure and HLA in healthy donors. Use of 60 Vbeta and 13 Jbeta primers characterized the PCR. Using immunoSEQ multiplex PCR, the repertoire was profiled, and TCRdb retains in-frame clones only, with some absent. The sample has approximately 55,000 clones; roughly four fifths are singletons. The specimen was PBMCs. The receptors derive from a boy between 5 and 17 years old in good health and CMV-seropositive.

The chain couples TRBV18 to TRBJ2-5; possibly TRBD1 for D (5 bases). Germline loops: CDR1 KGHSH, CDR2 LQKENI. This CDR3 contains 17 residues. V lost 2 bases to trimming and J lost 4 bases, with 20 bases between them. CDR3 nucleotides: TGTGCCAGCTCACCAAGGTTGCCCTCCTTTGGGGCAGAGACCCAGTACTTC. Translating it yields CASSPRLPSFGAETQYF.

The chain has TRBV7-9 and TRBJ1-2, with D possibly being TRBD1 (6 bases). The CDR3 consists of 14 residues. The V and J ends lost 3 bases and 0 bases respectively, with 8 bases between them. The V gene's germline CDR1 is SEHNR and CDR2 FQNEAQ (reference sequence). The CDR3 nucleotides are TGTGCCAGCAGCTTGCAGGGGCCTAACTATGGCTACACCTTC. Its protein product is CASSLQGPNYGYTF.

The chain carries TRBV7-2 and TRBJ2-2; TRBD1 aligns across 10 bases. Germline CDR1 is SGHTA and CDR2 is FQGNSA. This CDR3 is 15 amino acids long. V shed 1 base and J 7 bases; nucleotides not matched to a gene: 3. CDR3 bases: TGTGCCAGCAGCTTAGTTGGGACAGGGGACGGGGAGCTGTTTTTT. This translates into CASSLVGTGDGELFF.

This chain's CDR3 is CASSAPGQGGPPLHF. CDR3 in DNA: TGTGCCAGCTCAGCGCCCGGACAGGGAGGACCACCCCTCCACTTT. The chain employs TRBV7-3 and TRBJ1-6; 8 nucleotides agree with TRBD1. Germline CDR1 SGHTA, CDR2 FQGTGA. V was pared by 8 bases and J by 11 bases, with 14 bases of the junction left unmatched. This CDR3 has 15 residues.

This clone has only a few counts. The CDR3 protein is CASLSRPGETQYF. The CDR3 nucleotides read TGTGCCAGTCTCTCCCGGCCGGGGGAGACCCAGTACTTC. The chain joins TRBV2 to TRBJ2-5, with D possibly being TRBD2 (5 bases). The CDR3 runs 13 residues. CDR1 and CDR2 (germline): SNHLY, FYNNEI. Trimming removed 9 bases at V and 5 bases at J, with 16 bases between.

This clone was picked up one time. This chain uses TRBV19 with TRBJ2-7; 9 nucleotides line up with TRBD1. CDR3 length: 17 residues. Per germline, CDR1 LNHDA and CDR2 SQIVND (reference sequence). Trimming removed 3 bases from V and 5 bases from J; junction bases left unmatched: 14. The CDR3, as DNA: TGTGCCAGTAGTATCCTTTCTCCGGGACAGGGCCCCCACGAGCAGTACTTC. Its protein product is CASSILSPGQGPHEQYF.

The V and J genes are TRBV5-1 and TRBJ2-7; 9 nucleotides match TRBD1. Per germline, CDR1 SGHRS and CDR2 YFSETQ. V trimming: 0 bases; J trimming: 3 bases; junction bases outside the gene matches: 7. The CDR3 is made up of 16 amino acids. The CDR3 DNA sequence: TGCGCCAGCAGCTTGGGGGACAGGGTCCTCCTCTACGAGCAGTACTTC. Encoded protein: CASSLGDRVLLYEQYF.